These T cell receptor beta chains were read from a single sample in a study of beta chain features in type 1 diabetes. Produced via immunoSEQ multiplex PCR; TCRdb's table is partial and in-frame only. The data show just over 600,000 clones, roughly 15% seen once. The sample consisted of naive CD4+ T cells from blood. These receptors originate from a man aged 18 to 29 in good health. The CDR3 runs from the conserved cysteine through the conserved F or W. Fields, in order: clone size, D gene, J gene, V gene, CDR3 protein, CDR3 DNA. A D gene is named only where the DNA matches it firmly. The size of a clone is reported for some rows only, either as once, few or many, or as a class for expanded clones.

>-|-|TRBJ2-5|TRBV10-3
CAIIRRREAETQYF
TGTGCCATCATCCGGCGGCGGGAAGCGGAGACCCAGTACTTC
>-|TRBD2|TRBJ2-1|TRBV15
CATSSRRTSVNEQFF
TGTGCCACCAGCAGTCGTCGGACTAGCGTTAATGAGCAGTTCTTC
>-|-|TRBJ2-1|TRBV4-1
CASSQIHNEQFF
TGCGCCAGCAGCCAAATCCACAATGAGCAGTTCTTC
>-|-|TRBJ2-6|TRBV6-4
CASSEGTEQVGSGANVLTF
TGTGCCAGCAGTGAGGGAACAGAACAGGTAGGCTCTGGGGCCAACGTCCTGACTTTC
>-|-|TRBJ2-7|TRBV19
CASTLTRGNYEQYF
TGTGCCAGTACCCTTACACGGGGTAACTACGAGCAGTACTTC
>-|-|TRBJ1-2|TRBV28
CASSPGRGRDGYTF
TGTGCCAGCAGCCCTGGGAGGGGGAGGGATGGCTACACCTTC
>-|TRBD2|TRBJ2-2|TRBV5-4
CASSLLAGVNTGELFF
TGTGCCAGCAGCTTGTTAGCGGGAGTGAACACCGGGGAGCTGTTTTTT
>few|-|TRBJ1-5|TRBV30
CAWSRAGINQPQHF
TGTGCCTGGAGTCGGGCAGGCATAAATCAGCCCCAGCATTTT
>few|-|TRBJ1-1|TRBV5-1
CASSLGHTWDMNTEAFF
TGCGCCAGCAGCTTAGGACATACTTGGGACATGAACACTGAAGCTTTCTTT
>-|-|TRBJ2-4|TRBV6-5
CASSFRRRNIQYF
TGTGCCAGCAGTTTCCGAAGGAGGAACATTCAGTACTTC
>-|TRBD1|TRBJ2-7|TRBV6-5
CASSYSSPGQGYEQYF
TGTGCCAGCAGTTACTCATCTCCGGGACAGGGCTACGAGCAGTACTTC
>few|-|TRBJ1-1|TRBV4-2
CASSQEAVVTEAFF
TGTGCCAGCAGCCAAGAGGCGGTCGTCACTGAAGCTTTCTTT
>few|TRBD1|TRBJ2-4|TRBV10-2
CASREDRGLSLAKNIQYF
TGCGCCAGCAGGGAGGACAGGGGGCTTTCCCTAGCCAAAAACATTCAGTACTTC
>few|-|TRBJ2-4|TRBV4-1
CASSQIGVAKNIQYF
TGCGCCAGCAGCCAAATCGGAGTCGCCAAAAACATTCAGTACTTC
>few|TRBD1|TRBJ2-1|TRBV6-5
CASSYDRADPNEQFF
TGTGCCAGCAGTTACGACAGGGCGGACCCCAATGAGCAGTTCTTC
>few|-|TRBJ1-2|TRBV29-1
CSVEEVQGRGGYTF
TGCAGCGTTGAAGAAGTACAGGGAAGGGGTGGCTACACCTTC
>-|TRBD2|TRBJ2-1|TRBV6-5
CASSYGREGYEQFF
TGTGCCAGCAGTTACGGGCGGGAGGGCTATGAGCAGTTCTTC
>few|TRBD1|TRBJ1-2|TRBV27
CASSLDRVANYGYTF
TGTGCCAGCAGTTTGGACAGGGTAGCTAACTATGGCTACACCTTC
>-|-|TRBJ1-6|TRBV7-2
CASSLSGVSPLHF
TGTGCCAGCAGCCTCTCTGGGGTTTCACCCCTCCACTTT
>few|TRBD1|TRBJ1-1|TRBV10-3
CAIRSGQGNTEAFF
TGTGCCATCAGGTCGGGACAGGGGAACACTGAAGCTTTCTTT
>-|-|TRBJ1-1|TRBV18
CASGAGLNTEAFF
TGTGCCAGCGGTGCGGGCTTGAACACTGAAGCTTTCTTT
>-|TRBD1|TRBJ1-2|TRBV29-1
CSVDGTGVDGYTF
TGCAGCGTGGACGGGACAGGGGTTGATGGCTACACCTTC
>-|-|TRBJ1-4|TRBV9
CASSVSEGTREKLFF
TGTGCCAGCAGCGTATCCGAGGGTACTCGTGAAAAACTGTTTTTT
>-|TRBD1|TRBJ2-3|TRBV7-8
CASSLAYRGRGTDTQYF
TGTGCCAGCAGCTTAGCCTACAGGGGGAGAGGCACAGATACGCAGTATTTT
>-|-|TRBJ1-1|TRBV12-5
CASGVYGVGSTEAFF
TGTGCTAGTGGGGTCTATGGGGTAGGTTCCACTGAAGCTTTCTTT
>few|TRBD1|TRBJ1-4|TRBV15
CATSRSTGQGREKLFF
TGTGCCACCAGCAGATCCACGGGACAGGGGCGTGAAAAACTGTTTTTT
>-|-|TRBJ2-7|TRBV5-7
CASSLAAGSLEQYF
TGTGCCAGCAGCTTGGCCGCGGGGTCCCTCGAGCAGTACTTC
>-|TRBD2|TRBJ2-3|TRBV4-3
CASSQEVSGRYADTQYF
TGCGCCAGCAGCCAAGAGGTTAGCGGGAGGTACGCAGATACGCAGTATTTT
>few|-|TRBJ2-1|TRBV7-2
CASSPKGAPASHEQFF
TGTGCCAGCAGCCCAAAGGGAGCCCCCGCCTCCCATGAGCAGTTCTTC
>-|-|TRBJ1-2|TRBV6-5
CASSYERTTIYGYTF
TGTGCCAGCAGTTACGAGCGAACAACTATATATGGCTACACCTTC
>-|-|TRBJ2-5|TRBV15
CATSRGRGGRETQYF
TGTGCCACCAGCAGAGGACGAGGGGGGAGAGAGACCCAGTACTTC
>-|TRBD1|TRBJ1-4|TRBV30
CAWRTGGREKLFF
TGTGCCTGGAGAACAGGGGGAAGGGAAAAACTGTTTTTT
>-|-|TRBJ1-2|TRBV18
CASSPAWGAGAGYTF
TGTGCCAGCTCACCGGCTTGGGGAGCTGGGGCAGGCTACACCTTC
>few|-|TRBJ2-5|TRBV4-3
CASRGRPETQYF
TGCGCCAGCAGAGGCAGGCCGGAGACCCAGTACTTC
>few|-|TRBJ2-3|TRBV6-5
CASSYEDTQYF
TGTGCCAGCAGTTATGAAGATACGCAGTATTTT
>-|TRBD1|TRBJ1-2|TRBV9
CASSGVGQGLYGYTF
TGTGCCAGCAGCGGGGTCGGACAGGGCCTCTATGGCTACACCTTC
>-|TRBD1|TRBJ2-2|TRBV4-2
CASSEQGPGELFF
TGTGCCAGCAGCGAACAGGGGCCCGGGGAGCTGTTTTTT
>-|-|TRBJ1-1|TRBV12-5
CASGFGGNTEAFF
TGTGCTAGTGGTTTTGGGGGGAACACTGAAGCTTTCTTT
>-|TRBD1|TRBJ1-2|TRBV11-2
CASSAGTVGYTF
TGTGCCAGCAGCGCGGGGACAGTTGGCTACACCTTC
>few|-|TRBJ1-3|TRBV29-1
CSVGSLDGNTIYF
TGCAGCGTCGGGTCTCTAGACGGAAACACCATATATTTT
>-|TRBD2|TRBJ2-3|TRBV11-3
CASSRTSGALSTDTQYF
TGTGCCAGCAGCCGGACTAGCGGGGCCTTAAGCACAGATACGCAGTATTTT
>few|TRBD2|TRBJ2-1|TRBV4-2
CASSQDQRGPYNEQFF
TGTGCCAGCAGCCAGGACCAGCGGGGCCCCTACAATGAGCAGTTCTTC
>once|TRBD1|TRBJ1-4|TRBV6-5
CASSPGTGLEKLFF
TGTGCCAGCAGTCCCGGGACAGGGCTTGAAAAACTGTTTTTT
>-|-|TRBJ2-1|TRBV10-3
CAISDNGEQFF
TGTGCCATCAGTGACAACGGGGAGCAGTTCTTC
>-|-|TRBJ2-4|TRBV6-5
CASRPWDTPNIQYF
TGTGCCAGCAGACCCTGGGACACACCAAACATTCAGTACTTC
>-|TRBD2|TRBJ2-1|TRBV9
CASSAGTSGSLSYNEQFF
TGTGCCAGCAGCGCCGGGACTAGCGGGAGCCTTTCCTACAATGAGCAGTTCTTC
>once|-|TRBJ1-1|TRBV5-8
CASSDPGLRVWAFF
TGTGCCAGCAGCGACCCGGGACTCCGGGTTTGGGCTTTCTTT
>-|-|TRBJ2-2|TRBV7-9
CASSLRINTGELFF
TGTGCCAGCAGCCTTAGAATTAACACCGGGGAGCTGTTTTTT
>-|TRBD1|TRBJ2-2|TRBV10-2
CASLPRIQGQKNTGELFF
TGCGCCAGCCTCCCTCGAATACAGGGACAGAAAAACACCGGGGAGCTGTTTTTT
>-|-|TRBJ1-1|TRBV7-9
CASSLVSFPGPSWTEAFF
TGTGCCAGCAGCTTAGTTAGTTTTCCCGGACCTTCCTGGACTGAAGCTTTCTTT
>few|-|TRBJ2-1|TRBV7-7
CASSLGPGLFYNEQFF
TGTGCTAGCAGCTTAGGTCCGGGACTGTTCTACAATGAGCAGTTCTTC
>-|-|TRBJ2-1|TRBV5-1
CASSLARYNEQFF
TGCGCCAGCAGCTTGGCCCGGTACAATGAGCAGTTCTTC